Shown below are 20 T cell receptor beta chains from a single sample sequenced in a study of blood T cells in healthy people across ages. Using a J-beta primer mix together with a sample-barcoded 5' primer, a second PCR was run for roughly 7 to 11 cycles. Each CDR3 protein is one row after TCRdb ran MiXCR on the 5' RACE reads. The sample lists around 940,000 distinct CDR3 sequences; 45% to 60% were seen once. Sequencing used blood. The receptor set was obtained from a woman aged 60-70 years in good health.

This clonotype was detected only a few times. The chain recombines TRBV18 with TRBJ2-7; no definite D call. The CDR3 has 13 residues. Between the trimmed V and J ends, which lost 3 bases and 3 bases, there was a span of 9 bases. Germline V gene data show CDR1 as KGHSH and CDR2 as LQKENI. CDR3 in DNA: TGTGCCAGCTCACCCGAGACAATCTACGAGCAGTACTTC. Translation gives CASSPETIYEQYF.

The genes are TRBV18 and TRBJ1-5; D unresolved. With 3 bases removed from V and 4 bases from J, the gap between germline ends came to 7 bases. The CDR3 runs to 13 residues. The germline V gene has CDR1 KGHSH and CDR2 LQKENI. The CDR3 region is CASSPGKNQPQHF. As DNA, the CDR3 is TGTGCCAGCTCACCGGGTAAGAATCAGCCCCAGCATTTT.

The table lists this clonotype with a few counts. V and J are TRBV4-1 and TRBJ2-7; 9 bases fit TRBD2. CDR1 MGHRA and CDR2 YSYEKL come from the germline V gene. V was clipped by 5 bases and J by 3 bases; unmatched bases: 11. The CDR3 is 16 amino acids. Written as DNA, the CDR3 is TGCGCCAGCAGCTACTTAGCGACTAGCGGCTACTACGAGCAGTACTTC. It encodes CASSYLATSGYYEQYF.

The rearrangement links TRBV20-1 to TRBJ2-7; 7 bases are shared with TRBD1. CDR3 length: 12 residues. Germline values: CDR1 DFQATT, CDR2 SNEGSKA (reference sequence). After removal of 7 bases from V and 4 bases from J, the junction contained 7 bases not matched to a gene. The CDR3 sequence: CSVNLRGYEQYF. DNA for the CDR3: TGCAGTGTTAACCTCAGGGGGTACGAGCAGTACTTC.

The chain uses TRBV28 and TRBJ2-5; 13 bases agree with TRBD2. CDR3 length: 16 residues. The V gene's germline CDR1 is MDHEN and CDR2 SYDVKM. The V gene end was trimmed by 0 bases and the J gene end by 11 bases; junction bases not matched to a gene: 9. The CDR3 loop is CASSLWGTSGNNEQYF. The DNA for the CDR3 is TGTGCCAGCAGTTTATGGGGGACTAGCGGGAACAATGAGCAGTACTTC.

The rearrangement links TRBV28 to TRBJ1-4; possibly TRBD1 for D (5 bases). CDR3 length equals 15 residues. Germline V gene data show CDR1 as MDHEN and CDR2 as SYDVKM. Trimming took off 7 bases at V and 5 bases at J, with 17 bases between the two ends. This CDR3 reads CASIPGLRKNEKLFF. In DNA, the CDR3 is TGTGCCAGCATTCCGGGACTTCGCAAAAATGAAAAACTGTTTTTT.

This clonotype was counted a single time. The rearrangement joins TRBV7-6 to TRBJ2-1, with TRBD2 matching 8 bases. V gave up 5 bases and J gave up 9 bases; unmatched junction bases: 6. The CDR3 is 13 amino acids. Germline CDR1 SGHVS, CDR2 FNYEAQ. The CDR3 sequence: CASSTTSVGEQFF. CDR3 DNA: TGTGCCAGCAGCACGACTAGCGTGGGTGAGCAGTTCTTC.

This clonotype was seen only a few times. The DNA for the CDR3 is TGTGCCAGCAGCCAGTCGGCCGCCGGGGCCAACGTCCTGACTTTC. Its translation: CASSQSAAGANVLTF. The chain has TRBV2 and TRBJ2-6; unclear D gene. Germline values: CDR1 SNHLY, CDR2 FYNNEI. Trimming took off 6 bases at V and 4 bases at J, with 13 bases between the two ends. The CDR3 is 15 amino acids.

This clonotype appeared a few times. This sequence joins TRBV7-2 and TRBJ2-5; 9 bases align to TRBD2. V was clipped by 6 bases and J by 4 bases; unmatched bases: 15. The CDR3 sequence is 17 residues long. The germline CDR1 and CDR2 sequences are SGHTA and FQGNSA. The CDR3 DNA is TGTGCCAGCAGACCCCAACTCGATAGCGGGAGAGGAGAGACCCAGTACTTC. Amino acids: CASRPQLDSGRGETQYF.

The chain uses TRBV28 and TRBJ1-4; D remains unclear. Per the germline V gene, CDR1 is MDHEN and CDR2 is SYDVKM. V dropped 5 bases and J dropped 1 base, with 8 bases sitting between them. This CDR3 region has 14 residues. The DNA for the CDR3 is TGTGCCAGCAGTGTCGAGGGAACTAATGAAAAACTGTTTTTT. It codes for CASSVEGTNEKLFF. The whole variable domain, remainder taken from reference TRBV28 and TRBJ1-4, is DVKVTQSSRYLVKRTGEKVFLECVQDMDHENMFWYRQDPGLGLRLIYFSYDVKMKEKGDIPEGYSVSREKKERFSLILESASTNQTSMYLCASSVEGTNEKLFFGSGTQLSVL.

The chain recombines TRBV20-1 with TRBJ2-1, with unresolved D. V lost 4 bases and J 4 bases, leaving 14 bases between the germline ends. Germline V gene sequence: CDR1 DFQATT, CDR2 SNEGSKA (reference sequence). CDR3 length equals 14 residues. The chain's CDR3 is CSAIPASTYNEQFF. DNA of the CDR3: TGCAGTGCTATCCCTGCGTCCACGTACAATGAGCAGTTCTTC.

The chain carries TRBV28 and TRBJ2-1; TRBD2 matches at 12 bases. The CDR3 is 17 amino acids. Germline lookup yields CDR1 MDHEN and CDR2 SYDVKM. With V trimmed by 4 bases and J by 7 bases, 11 bases remained unmatched. The CDR3 DNA follows: TGTGCCAGCAGTTCGTCCGCCGGGACTAGCGGGCTTAATGAGCAGTTCTTC. Its protein is CASSSSAGTSGLNEQFF. The full variable domain, its missing parts supplied by reference TRBV28 and TRBJ2-1, is DVKVTQSSRYLVKRTGEKVFLECVQDMDHENMFWYRQDPGLGLRLIYFSYDVKMKEKGDIPEGYSVSREKKERFSLILESASTNQTSMYLCASSSSAGTSGLNEQFFGPGTRLTVL.

The chain recombines TRBV3-1 with TRBJ2-1, with D tentatively TRBD1 (5 bases). The DNA end is more similar to TRBJ2-7, so the J call may be wrong. The germline V gene encodes CDR1 LGHDT and CDR2 YNNKEL (reference sequence). The CDR3 runs to 14 residues. CDR3 residues: CASSQRGGYNEQYF. In DNA, the CDR3 is TGTGCCAGCAGCCAAAGGGGCGGTTACAATGAGCAGTACTTC.

V and J are TRBV29-1 and TRBJ2-1, with D possibly matching TRBD1 (5 bases). The ends were cut back, 2 bases at V and 2 bases at J, with 13 bases in the middle. The CDR3 is 15 amino acids. CDR1 SQVTM and CDR2 ANQGSEA come from the germline V gene. CDR3 DNA: TGCAGCGTTGAATATAGGGGCGCTGCCTACAATGAGCAGTTCTTC. The encoded protein is CSVEYRGAAYNEQFF.

There are a few counts of this clonotype. This chain joins TRBV4-1 and TRBJ2-1, with TRBD2 matching 8 bases. Trimming cost V 3 bases and J 6 bases; bases outside gene matches: 7. This CDR3 contains 15 residues. Germline CDR1 and CDR2: MGHRA and YSYEKL. The CDR3 nucleotides read TGCGCCAGCAGCCAGCCGGGACTAGGGTTCAATGAGCAGTTCTTC. Translating it yields CASSQPGLGFNEQFF.

The V and J genes are TRBV11-2 and TRBJ2-3, with 11 bases lining up with TRBD1. V was pared by 7 bases and J by 6 bases, with 9 bases of the junction left unmatched. In germline, CDR1 is SGHAT, CDR2 FQNNGV. The CDR3 is 15 amino acids. The CDR3 loop is CASKKDRGRSDTQYF. CDR3 coding DNA: TGTGCCAGCAAGAAGGACAGGGGGCGTTCGGATACGCAGTATTTT.

J is TRBJ1-2 and V is TRBV27; a weak D match, TRBD1 (5 bases). CDR3 length: 12 amino acids. The germline CDR1 and CDR2 sequences are MNHEY and SMNVEV (reference sequence). The germline V and J ends were trimmed by 5 bases and 7 bases, with 11 bases remaining between them. The CDR3 loop reads CASSETGGGYTF. CDR3 sequence (DNA): TGTGCCAGCAGTGAGACCGGGGGTGGCTACACCTTC.

The chain is built from TRBV5-1 and TRBJ2-5, with 9 bases identical to TRBD1. After removal of 3 bases from V and 11 bases from J, the junction contained 11 bases not matched to a gene. The germline CDR1 and CDR2 sequences are SGHRS and YFSETQ. The length of the CDR3 is 14 residues. CDR3 protein: CASSSGTGNWEQYF. CDR3 bases: TGCGCCAGCAGCTCCGGGACAGGGAACTGGGAGCAGTACTTC. The full variable domain, with the rest looked up from reference TRBV5-1 and TRBJ2-5, is KAGVTQTPRYLIKTRGQQVTLSCSPISGHRSVSWYQQTPGQGLQFLFEYFSETQRNKGNFPGRFSGRQFSNSRSEMNVSTLELGDSALYLCASSSGTGNWEQYFGPGTRLLVL.

This rearrangement joins TRBV7-9 to TRBJ1-2; no firm D call. Trimming took off 5 bases at V and 6 bases at J, with 7 bases between the two ends. Germline assignment: CDR1 SEHNR and CDR2 FQNEAQ (reference sequence). This CDR3 is built from 11 residues. The CDR3: CASSAVHGYTF. CDR3 in DNA: TGTGCCAGCAGCGCCGTCCATGGCTACACCTTC.

The chain employs TRBV6-1 and TRBJ1-1, with D uncertain. The germline V and J ends were trimmed by 5 bases and 11 bases, with 9 bases remaining between them. Per the germline V gene, CDR1 is MNHNS and CDR2 is SASEGT. The CDR3 runs to 10 residues. CDR3 in amino acids: CASSYLMAFF. CDR3 sequence (DNA): TGTGCCAGCAGTTATTTGATGGCTTTCTTT.